This T cell receptor (beta chain) derives from a study of OX40 agonist ivuxolimab in advanced cancers. Repertoires were generated with immunoSEQ multiplex PCR, while TCRdb's copy carries only in-frame clones and drops some. The sample lists tens of thousands of clones; around nine tenths were seen once. The CDR3 extends over 16 amino acids. Germline lookup yields CDR1 SGHNT and CDR2 YYREEE (reference sequence). Trimming took 5 bases from V and 6 from J, leaving 23 bases between them. The chain joins TRBV5-4 to TRBJ2-5; D is perhaps TRBD1 (6 bases). The sequence was collected from an adult with an advanced solid tumor such as melanoma, head and neck, liver or kidney cancer. The sequenced sample was CD4+ or CD8+ T cells sorted from blood, obtained in a trial of the OX40 agonist ivuxolimab. DNA for the CDR3: TGTGCCAGCAGTCGGGCCCAGCCAGGGGAGACTCAGACCCAGTACTTC. It is translated as CASSRAQPGETQTQYF.